The TCR beta chain described here comes from a study of T cells in Graves' hyperthyroidism and ophthalmopathy. Study-wide results and caveats: Most expanded thyroid clonotypes above 0.001 also appeared in blood.

At least ten counts were recorded for this clonotype. Its cognate antigen is unknown. The germline CDR1 and CDR2 sequences are LNHDA and SQIVND (reference sequence). This CDR3 region has 14 residues. V lost 5 bases to trimming and J lost 3 bases, with 11 bases between them. From RNA transcripts, TCR beta CDR3 regions were amplified. The HTBI primer set drove a first-round RT-PCR of the TCR CDR3. Via MiXCR, TCRdb re-called the multiplex PCR reads, giving one row per CDR3 protein. The sample records around 250,000 distinct CDR3 sequences, just over 14% being singletons. Patients aged 18 to 65 had newly diagnosed hyperthyroidism that had lasted under 2 months. Each diagnosis was grounded in clinical symptoms, serum thyroxine and TRAb, thyroid ultrasound, and orbital computed tomography.

This clonotype originated in a woman between 35 and 50 years old with Graves' hyperthyroidism that later progressed to Graves' ophthalmopathy. The sample was blood. The J gene is TRBJ2-1, the V gene TRBV19; D uncertain. CDR3 protein: CASSPPPYYNEQFF. For the CDR3, the DNA is TGTGCCAGTAGTCCGCCGCCGTACTACAATGAGCAGTTCTTC.